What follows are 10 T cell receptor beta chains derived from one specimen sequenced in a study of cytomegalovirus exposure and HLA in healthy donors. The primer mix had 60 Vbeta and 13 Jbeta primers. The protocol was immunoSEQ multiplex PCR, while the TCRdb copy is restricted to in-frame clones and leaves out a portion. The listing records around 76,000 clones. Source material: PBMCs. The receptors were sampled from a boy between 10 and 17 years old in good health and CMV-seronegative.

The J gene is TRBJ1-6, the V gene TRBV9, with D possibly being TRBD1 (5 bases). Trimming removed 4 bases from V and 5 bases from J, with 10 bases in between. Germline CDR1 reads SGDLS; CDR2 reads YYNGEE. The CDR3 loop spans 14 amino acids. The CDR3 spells CASSPQQDNSPLHF. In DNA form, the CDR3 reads TGTGCCAGCAGCCCCCAACAGGATAATTCACCCCTCCACTTT.

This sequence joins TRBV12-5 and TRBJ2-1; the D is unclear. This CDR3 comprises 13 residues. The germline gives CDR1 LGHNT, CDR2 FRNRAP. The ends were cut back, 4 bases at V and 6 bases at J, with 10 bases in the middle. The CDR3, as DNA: TGTGCTAGTGGTTCCCCTCCGGGCAATGAGCAGTTCTTC. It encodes CASGSPPGNEQFF. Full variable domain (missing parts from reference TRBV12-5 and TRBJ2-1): DARVTQTPRHKVTEMGQEVTMRCQPILGHNTVFWYRQTMMQGLELLAYFRNRAPLDDSGMPKDRFSAEMPDATLATLKIQPSEPRDSAVYFCASGSPPGNEQFFGPGTRLTVL.

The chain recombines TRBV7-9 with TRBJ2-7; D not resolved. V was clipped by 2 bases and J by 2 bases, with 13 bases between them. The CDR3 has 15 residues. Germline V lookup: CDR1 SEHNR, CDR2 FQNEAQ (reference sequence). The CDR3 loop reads CASSLNRDTAYEQYF. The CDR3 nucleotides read TGTGCCAGCAGCTTAAATCGCGACACTGCCTACGAGCAGTACTTC.

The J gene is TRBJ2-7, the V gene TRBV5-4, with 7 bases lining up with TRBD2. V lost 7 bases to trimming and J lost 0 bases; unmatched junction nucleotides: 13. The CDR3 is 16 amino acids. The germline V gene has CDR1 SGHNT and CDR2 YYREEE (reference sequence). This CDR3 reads CASGTSGGGLSYEQYF. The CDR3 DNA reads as TGTGCCAGCGGTACGAGTGGCGGGGGTCTCTCCTACGAGCAGTACTTC.

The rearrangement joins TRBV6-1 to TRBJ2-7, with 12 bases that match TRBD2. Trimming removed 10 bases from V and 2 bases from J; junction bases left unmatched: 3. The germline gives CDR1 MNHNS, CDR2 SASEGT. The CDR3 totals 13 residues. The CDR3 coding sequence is TGTGCCACTCGACTAGCGGGAGCCTACGAGCAGTACTTC. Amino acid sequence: CATRLAGAYEQYF.

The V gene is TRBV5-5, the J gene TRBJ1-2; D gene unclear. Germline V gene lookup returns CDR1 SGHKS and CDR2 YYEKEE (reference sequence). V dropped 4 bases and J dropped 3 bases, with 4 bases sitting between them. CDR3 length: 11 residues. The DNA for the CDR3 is TGTGCCAGCAGCCGGGACTATGGCTACACCTTC. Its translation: CASSRDYGYTF.

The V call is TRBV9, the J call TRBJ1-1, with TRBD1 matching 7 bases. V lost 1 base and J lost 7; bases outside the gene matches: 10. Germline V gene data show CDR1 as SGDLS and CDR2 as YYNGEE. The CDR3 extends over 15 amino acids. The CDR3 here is CASSVKGTEEYEAFF. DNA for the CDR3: TGTGCCAGCAGCGTAAAGGGGACAGAGGAATATGAAGCTTTCTTT.

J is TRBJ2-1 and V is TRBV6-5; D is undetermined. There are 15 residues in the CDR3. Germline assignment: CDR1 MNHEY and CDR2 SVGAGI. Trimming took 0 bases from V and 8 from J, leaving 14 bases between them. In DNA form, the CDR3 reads TGTGCCAGCAGTTACTCGACAAACCAGCAGTATGAGCAGTTCTTC. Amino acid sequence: CASSYSTNQQYEQFF.

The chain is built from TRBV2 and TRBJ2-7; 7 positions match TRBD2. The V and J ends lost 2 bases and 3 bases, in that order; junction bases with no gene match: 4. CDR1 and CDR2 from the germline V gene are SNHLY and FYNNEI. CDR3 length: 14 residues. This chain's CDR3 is CASSELPGGYEQYF. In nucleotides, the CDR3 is TGTGCCAGCAGTGAACTTCCGGGGGGCTACGAGCAGTACTTC. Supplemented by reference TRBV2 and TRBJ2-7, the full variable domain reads EPEVTQTPSHQVTQMGQEVILRCVPISNHLYFYWYRQILGQKVEFLVSFYNNEISEKSEIFDDQFSVERPDGSNFTLKIRSTKLEDSAMYFCASSELPGGYEQYFGPGTRLTVT.

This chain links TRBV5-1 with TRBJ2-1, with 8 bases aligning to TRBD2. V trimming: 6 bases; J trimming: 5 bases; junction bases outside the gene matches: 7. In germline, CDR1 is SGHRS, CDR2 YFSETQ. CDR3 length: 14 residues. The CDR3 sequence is CASTSSGSDNEQFF. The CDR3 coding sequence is TGCGCCAGCACCTCTAGCGGGTCCGACAATGAGCAGTTCTTC.